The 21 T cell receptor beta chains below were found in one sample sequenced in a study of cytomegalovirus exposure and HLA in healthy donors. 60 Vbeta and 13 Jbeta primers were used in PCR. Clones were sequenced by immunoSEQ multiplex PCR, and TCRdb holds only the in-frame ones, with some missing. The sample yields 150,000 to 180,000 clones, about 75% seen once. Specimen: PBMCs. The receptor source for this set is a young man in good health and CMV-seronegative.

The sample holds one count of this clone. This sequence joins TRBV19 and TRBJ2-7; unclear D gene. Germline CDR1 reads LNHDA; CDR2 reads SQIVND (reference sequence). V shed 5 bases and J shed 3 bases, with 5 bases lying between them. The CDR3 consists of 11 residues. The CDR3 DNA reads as TGTGCCAGTAGTTCCTTCTACGAGCAGTACTTC. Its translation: CASSSFYEQYF.

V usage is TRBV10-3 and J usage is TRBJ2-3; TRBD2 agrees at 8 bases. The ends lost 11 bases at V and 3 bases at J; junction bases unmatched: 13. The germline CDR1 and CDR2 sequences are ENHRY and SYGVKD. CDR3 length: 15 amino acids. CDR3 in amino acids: CAAGGAGIETDTQYF. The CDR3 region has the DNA TGTGCCGCGGGGGGAGCGGGTATTGAGACAGATACGCAGTATTTT.

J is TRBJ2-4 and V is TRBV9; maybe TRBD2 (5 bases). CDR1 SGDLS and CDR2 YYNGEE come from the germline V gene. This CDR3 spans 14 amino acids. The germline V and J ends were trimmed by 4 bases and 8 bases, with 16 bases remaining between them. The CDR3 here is CASSPGVQKDIQYF. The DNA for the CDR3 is TGTGCCAGCAGCCCCGGGGTGCAGAAGGACATTCAGTACTTC.

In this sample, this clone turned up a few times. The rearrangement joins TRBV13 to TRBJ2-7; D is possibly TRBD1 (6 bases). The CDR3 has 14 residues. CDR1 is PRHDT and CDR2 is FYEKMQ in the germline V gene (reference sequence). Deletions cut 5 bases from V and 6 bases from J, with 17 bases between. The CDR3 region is CASSQFDRMGEQYF. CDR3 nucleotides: TGTGCCAGCAGCCAATTCGACAGGATGGGCGAGCAGTACTTC.

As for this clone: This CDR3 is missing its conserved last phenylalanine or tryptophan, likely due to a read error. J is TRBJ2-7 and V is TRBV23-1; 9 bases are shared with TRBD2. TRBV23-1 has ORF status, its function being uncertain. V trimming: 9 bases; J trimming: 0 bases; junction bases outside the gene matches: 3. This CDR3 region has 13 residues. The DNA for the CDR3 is TGCGCCAGGATAGCGGGAGACTCCTACGAGCAGTACCTC. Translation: CARIAGDSYEQYL.

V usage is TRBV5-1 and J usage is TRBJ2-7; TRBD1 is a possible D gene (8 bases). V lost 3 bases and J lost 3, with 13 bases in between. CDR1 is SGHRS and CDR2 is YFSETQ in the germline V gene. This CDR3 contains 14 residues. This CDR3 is CASSSTGEGYEQYF. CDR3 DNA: TGCGCCAGCAGCTCGACAGGGGAGGGCTACGAGCAGTACTTC.

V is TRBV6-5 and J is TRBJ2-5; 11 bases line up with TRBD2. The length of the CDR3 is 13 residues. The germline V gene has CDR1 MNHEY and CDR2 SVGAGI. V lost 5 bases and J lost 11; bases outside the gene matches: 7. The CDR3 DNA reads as TGTGCCAGCAGTGCGACTAGCGGGAACGCGCAGTACTTC. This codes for CASSATSGNAQYF.

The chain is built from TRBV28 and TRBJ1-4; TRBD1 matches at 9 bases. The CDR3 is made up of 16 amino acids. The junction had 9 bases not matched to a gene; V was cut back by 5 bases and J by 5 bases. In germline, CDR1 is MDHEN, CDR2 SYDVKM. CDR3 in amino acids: CASSPRPGTGNEKLFF. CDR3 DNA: TGTGCCAGCAGTCCCCGGCCCGGGACAGGGAATGAAAAACTGTTTTTT.

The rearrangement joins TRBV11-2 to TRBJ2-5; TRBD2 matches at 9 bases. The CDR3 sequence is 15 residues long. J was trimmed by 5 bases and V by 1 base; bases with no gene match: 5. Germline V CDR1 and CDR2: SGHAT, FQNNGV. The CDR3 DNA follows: TGTGCCAGCAGCTTAGGACGGCGGGAGGGTGAGACCCAGTACTTC. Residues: CASSLGRREGETQYF.

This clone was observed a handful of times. CDR3 nucleotide sequence: TGTGCCAGTAAGGGGGCCGGAGAGACCCAGTACTTC. Translating it yields CASKGAGETQYF. The chain has TRBV7-2 and TRBJ2-5; 7 bases are shared with TRBD1. Unmatched junction bases numbered 5, after V lost 9 bases and J lost 4 bases. CDR3 length: 12 amino acids. Looked up from germline, CDR1 is SGHTA and CDR2 is FQGNSA.

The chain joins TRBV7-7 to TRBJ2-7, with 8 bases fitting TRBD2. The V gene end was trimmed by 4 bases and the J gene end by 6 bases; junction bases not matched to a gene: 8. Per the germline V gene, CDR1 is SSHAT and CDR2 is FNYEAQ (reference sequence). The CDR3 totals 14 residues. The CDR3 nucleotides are TGTGCCAGCAGCTCCTCCCCCACTAGCGGCGAGCAGTACTTC. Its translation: CASSSSPTSGEQYF. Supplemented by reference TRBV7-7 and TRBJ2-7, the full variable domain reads GAGVSQSPRYKVTKRGQDVTLRCDPISSHATLYWYQQALGQGPEFLTYFNYEAQPDKSGLPSDRFSAERPEGSISTLTIQRTEQRDSAMYRCASSSSPTSGEQYFGPGTRLTVT.

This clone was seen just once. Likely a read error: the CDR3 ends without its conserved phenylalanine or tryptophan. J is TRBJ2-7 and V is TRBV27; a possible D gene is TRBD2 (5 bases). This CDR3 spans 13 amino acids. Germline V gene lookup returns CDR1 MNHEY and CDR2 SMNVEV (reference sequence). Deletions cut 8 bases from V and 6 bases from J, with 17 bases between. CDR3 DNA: TGTGCCAGCTCACTCGGCCTAGCTGGCGAGCAGTACCTC. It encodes CASSLGLAGEQYL.

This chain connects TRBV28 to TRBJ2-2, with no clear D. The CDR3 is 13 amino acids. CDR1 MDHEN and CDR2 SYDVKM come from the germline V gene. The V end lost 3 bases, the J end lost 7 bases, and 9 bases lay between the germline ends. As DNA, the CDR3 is TGTGCCAGCAGTTTCTCAGGTGGCGGGGAGCTGTTTTTT. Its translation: CASSFSGGGELFF.

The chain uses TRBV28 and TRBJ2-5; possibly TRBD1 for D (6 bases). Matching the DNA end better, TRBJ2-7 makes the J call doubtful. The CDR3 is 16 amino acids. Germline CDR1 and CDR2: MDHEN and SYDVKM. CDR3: CASRLSTGTISYEQYF. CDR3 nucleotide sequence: TGTGCCAGCAGGTTGAGTACCGGGACAATCTCCTACGAGCAGTACTTC.

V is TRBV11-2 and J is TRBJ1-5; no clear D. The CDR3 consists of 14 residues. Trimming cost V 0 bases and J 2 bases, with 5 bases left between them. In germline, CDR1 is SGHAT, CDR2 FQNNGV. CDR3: CASSLDTGNQPQHF. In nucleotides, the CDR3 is TGTGCCAGCAGCTTAGATACAGGCAATCAGCCCCAGCATTTT.

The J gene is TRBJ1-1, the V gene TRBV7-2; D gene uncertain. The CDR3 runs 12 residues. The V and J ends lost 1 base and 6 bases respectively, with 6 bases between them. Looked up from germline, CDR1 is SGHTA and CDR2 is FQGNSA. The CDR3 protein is CASSLGAAEAFF. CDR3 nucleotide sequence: TGTGCCAGCAGCTTAGGGGCAGCTGAAGCTTTCTTT.

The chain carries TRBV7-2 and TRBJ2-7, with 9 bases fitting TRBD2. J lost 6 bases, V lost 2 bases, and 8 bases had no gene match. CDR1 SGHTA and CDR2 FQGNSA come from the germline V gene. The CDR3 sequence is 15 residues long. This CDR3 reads CASSLTGLAGIEQYF. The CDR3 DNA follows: TGTGCCAGCAGCTTAACGGGCCTAGCGGGGATCGAGCAGTACTTC.

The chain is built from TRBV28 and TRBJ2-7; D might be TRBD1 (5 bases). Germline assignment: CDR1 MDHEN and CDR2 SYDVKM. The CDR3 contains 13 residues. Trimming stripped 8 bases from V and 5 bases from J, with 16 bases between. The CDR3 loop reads CASAQQVPNEQYF. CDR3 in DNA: TGTGCCAGCGCCCAACAGGTCCCCAACGAGCAGTACTTC.

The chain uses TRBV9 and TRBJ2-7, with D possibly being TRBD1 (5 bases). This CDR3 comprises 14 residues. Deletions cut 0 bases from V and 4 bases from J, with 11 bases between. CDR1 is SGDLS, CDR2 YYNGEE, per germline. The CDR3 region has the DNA TGTGCCAGCAGCGTAGCTTGGGGCGCGTACGAGCAGTACTTC. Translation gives CASSVAWGAYEQYF.

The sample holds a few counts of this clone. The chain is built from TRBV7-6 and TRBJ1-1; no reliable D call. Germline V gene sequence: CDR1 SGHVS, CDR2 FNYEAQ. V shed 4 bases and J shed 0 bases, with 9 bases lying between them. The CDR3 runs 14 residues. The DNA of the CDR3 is TGTGCCAGCAGCTCCGGTCTAGTGAACACTGAAGCTTTCTTT. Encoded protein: CASSSGLVNTEAFF. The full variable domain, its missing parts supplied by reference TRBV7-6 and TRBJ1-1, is GAGVSQSPRYKVTKRGQDVALRCDPISGHVSLYWYRQALGQGPEFLTYFNYEAQQDKSGLPNDRFSAERPEGSISTLTIQRTEQRDSAMYRCASSSGLVNTEAFFGQGTRLTVV.

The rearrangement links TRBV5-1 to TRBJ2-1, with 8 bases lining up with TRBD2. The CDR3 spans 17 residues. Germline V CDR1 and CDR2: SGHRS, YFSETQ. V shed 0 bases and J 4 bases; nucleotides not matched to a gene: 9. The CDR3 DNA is TGCGCCAGCAGCTTGGCCGGCCTAGCGGGCCTATACAATGAGCAGTTCTTC. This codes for CASSLAGLAGLYNEQFF.